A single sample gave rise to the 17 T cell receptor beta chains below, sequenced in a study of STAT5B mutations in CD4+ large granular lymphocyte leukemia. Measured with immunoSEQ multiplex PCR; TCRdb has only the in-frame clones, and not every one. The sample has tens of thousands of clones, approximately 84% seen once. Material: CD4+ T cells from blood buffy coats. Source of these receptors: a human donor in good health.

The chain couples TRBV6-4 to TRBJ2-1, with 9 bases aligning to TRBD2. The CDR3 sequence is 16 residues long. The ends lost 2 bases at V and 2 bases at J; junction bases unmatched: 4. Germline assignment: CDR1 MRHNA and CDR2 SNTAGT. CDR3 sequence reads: CASSDGGRAPYNEQFF. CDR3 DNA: TGTGCCAGCAGTGACGGCGGGAGGGCCCCCTACAATGAGCAGTTCTTC.

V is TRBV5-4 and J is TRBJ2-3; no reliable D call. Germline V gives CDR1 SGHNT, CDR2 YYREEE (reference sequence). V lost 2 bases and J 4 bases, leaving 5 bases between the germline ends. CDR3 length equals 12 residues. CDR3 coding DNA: TGTGCCAGCAGCTTACCTGCAGATACGCAGTATTTT. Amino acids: CASSLPADTQYF.

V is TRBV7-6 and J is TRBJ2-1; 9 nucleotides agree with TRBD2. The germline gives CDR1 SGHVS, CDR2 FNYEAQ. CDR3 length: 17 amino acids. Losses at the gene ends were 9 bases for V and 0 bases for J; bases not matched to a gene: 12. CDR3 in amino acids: CASRSGSSISSYNEQFF. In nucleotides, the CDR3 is TGTGCCAGTCGTAGCGGGAGTTCCATAAGCTCCTACAATGAGCAGTTCTTC.

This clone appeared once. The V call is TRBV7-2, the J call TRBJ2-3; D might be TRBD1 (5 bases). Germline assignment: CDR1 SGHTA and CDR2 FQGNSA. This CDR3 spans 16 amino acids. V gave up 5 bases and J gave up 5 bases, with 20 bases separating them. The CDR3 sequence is CASSLFGKGLGDTQYF. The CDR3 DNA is TGTGCCAGCAGCCTTTTTGGAAAGGGGCTCGGAGATACGCAGTATTTT.

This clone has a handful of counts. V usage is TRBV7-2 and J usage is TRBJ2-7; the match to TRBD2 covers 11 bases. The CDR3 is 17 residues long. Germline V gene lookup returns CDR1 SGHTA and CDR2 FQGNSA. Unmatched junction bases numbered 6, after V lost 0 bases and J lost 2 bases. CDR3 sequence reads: CASSLAHVSGGAYEQYF. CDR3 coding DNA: TGTGCCAGCAGCTTAGCGCACGTTAGCGGGGGGGCCTACGAGCAGTACTTC.

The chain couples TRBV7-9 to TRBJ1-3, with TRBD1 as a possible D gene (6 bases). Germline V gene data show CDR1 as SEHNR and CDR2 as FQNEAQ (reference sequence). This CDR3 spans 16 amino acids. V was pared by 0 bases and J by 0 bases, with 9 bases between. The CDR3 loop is CASSLAPGDSGNTIYF. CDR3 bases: TGTGCCAGCAGCTTAGCTCCAGGGGACTCTGGAAACACCATATATTTT.

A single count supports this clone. The chain's CDR3 is CASSRGDNSPLHF. CDR3 bases: TGCGCCAGCAGTCGAGGGGATAATTCACCCCTCCACTTT. This rearrangement joins TRBV5-1 to TRBJ1-6; D possibly corresponds to TRBD1 (5 bases). Per germline, CDR1 SGHRS and CDR2 YFSETQ. Trimming stripped 5 bases from V and 5 bases from J, with 8 bases between. This CDR3 contains 13 residues.

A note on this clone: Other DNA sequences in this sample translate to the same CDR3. The DNA of the CDR3 is TGTGCCAGCAGTGAAGCGCGGTGGGCCGGGGCCAACGTCCTGACTTTC. It translates to CASSEARWAGANVLTF. V usage is TRBV2 and J usage is TRBJ2-6; unclear D gene. V lost 0 bases, J lost 4 bases, and 10 bases lay in between. The CDR3 runs to 16 residues. CDR1 and CDR2 (germline): SNHLY, FYNNEI.

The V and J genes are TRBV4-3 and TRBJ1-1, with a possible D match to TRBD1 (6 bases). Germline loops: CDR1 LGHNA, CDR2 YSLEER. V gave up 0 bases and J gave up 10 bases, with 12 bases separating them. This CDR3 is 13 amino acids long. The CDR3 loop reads CASSQEGGRGAFF. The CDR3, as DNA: TGCGCCAGCAGCCAAGAAGGGGGTCGGGGAGCTTTCTTT.

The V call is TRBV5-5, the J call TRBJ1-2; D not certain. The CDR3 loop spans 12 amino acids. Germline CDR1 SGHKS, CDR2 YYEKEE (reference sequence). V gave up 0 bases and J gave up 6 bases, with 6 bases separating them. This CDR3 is CASSLVRDGYTF. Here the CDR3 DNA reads TGTGCCAGCAGCTTGGTCCGAGATGGCTACACCTTC.

CDR3 bases: TGTGCCAGCAGCGTAGGGTCGGGACTAGCGGGAGTAGCCTTAAACAATGAGCAGTTCTTC. It codes for CASSVGSGLAGVALNNEQFF. The V gene is TRBV9, the J gene TRBJ2-1; TRBD2 aligns across 14 bases. Trimming removed 0 bases from V and 5 bases from J; junction bases left unmatched: 13. This CDR3 has 20 amino acids. The germline CDR1 and CDR2 sequences are SGDLS and YYNGEE.

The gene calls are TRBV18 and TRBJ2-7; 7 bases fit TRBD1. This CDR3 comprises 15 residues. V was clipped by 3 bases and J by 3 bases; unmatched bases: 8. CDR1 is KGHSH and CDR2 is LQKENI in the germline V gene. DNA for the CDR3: TGTGCCAGCTCACCGTTCCGGGACAGAGACTACGAGCAGTACTTC. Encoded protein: CASSPFRDRDYEQYF.

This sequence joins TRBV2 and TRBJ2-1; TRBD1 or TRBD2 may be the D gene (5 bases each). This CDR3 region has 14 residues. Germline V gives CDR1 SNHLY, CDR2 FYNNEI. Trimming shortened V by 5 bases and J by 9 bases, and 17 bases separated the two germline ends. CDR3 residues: CASSPDGAEGEQFF. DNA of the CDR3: TGTGCCAGCAGTCCGGACGGGGCAGAGGGTGAGCAGTTCTTC.

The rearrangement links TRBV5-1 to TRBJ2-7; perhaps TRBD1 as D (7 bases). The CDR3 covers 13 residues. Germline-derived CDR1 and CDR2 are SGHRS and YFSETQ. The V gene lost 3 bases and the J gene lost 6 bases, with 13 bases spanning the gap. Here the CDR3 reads CASSSRRGVEQYF. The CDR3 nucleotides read TGCGCCAGCAGCTCCCGCAGGGGGGTCGAGCAGTACTTC. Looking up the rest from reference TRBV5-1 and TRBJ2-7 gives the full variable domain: KAGVTQTPRYLIKTRGQQVTLSCSPISGHRSVSWYQQTPGQGLQFLFEYFSETQRNKGNFPGRFSGRQFSNSRSEMNVSTLELGDSALYLCASSSRRGVEQYFGPGTRLTVT.

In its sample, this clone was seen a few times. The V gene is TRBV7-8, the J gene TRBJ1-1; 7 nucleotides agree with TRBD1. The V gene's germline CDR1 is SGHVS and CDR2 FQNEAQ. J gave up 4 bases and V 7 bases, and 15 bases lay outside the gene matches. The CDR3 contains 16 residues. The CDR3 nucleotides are TGTGCCAGCAACCTATTTGAGCAGGGACAGATCACTGAAGCTTTCTTT. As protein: CASNLFEQGQITEAFF.

CDR3 coding DNA: TGTGCCAGCAGCCAAGACAGGGGAGGATTCTCTGGAAACACCATATATTTT. Encoded protein: CASSQDRGGFSGNTIYF. The rearrangement joins TRBV4-2 to TRBJ1-3; a weak D match, TRBD1 (6 bases). The CDR3 consists of 17 residues. Germline assignment: CDR1 LGHNA and CDR2 YNFKEQ. V was clipped by 0 bases and J by 0 bases, with 12 bases between them.

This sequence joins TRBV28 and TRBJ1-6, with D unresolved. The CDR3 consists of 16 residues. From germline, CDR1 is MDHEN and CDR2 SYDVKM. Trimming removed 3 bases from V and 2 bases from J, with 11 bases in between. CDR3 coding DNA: TGTGCCAGCAGTTTGATAGGAGAGCCCTATAATTCACCCCTCCACTTT. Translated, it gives CASSLIGEPYNSPLHF.